One and the same sample provided the 10 T cell receptor beta chains below, sequenced in a study of read filtering for tumor transcriptome and immune sequencing. The library was built from 400 to 500 ng RNA with molecular barcoded adaptors for alpha/delta and beta/gamma chains. TCRdb itself ran the reads through MiXCR, one entry per CDR3 protein. The sample records 8,900 or so distinct CDR3 sequences, more than 15% being singletons. Sequences were obtained from a population of CD138-negative cells sorted from bone marrow. Receptor source: a donor aged 40 or older with multiple myeloma.

The rearrangement links TRBV20-1 to TRBJ2-1, with 12 nucleotides matching TRBD2. V trimming: 1 base; J trimming: 0 bases; junction bases outside the gene matches: 4. This CDR3 contains 17 residues. CDR1 and CDR2 from the germline V gene are DFQATT and SNEGSKA (reference sequence). The CDR3 spells CSARGTSGASSYNEQFF. The DNA for the CDR3 is TGCAGTGCTAGAGGGACTAGCGGGGCAAGCTCCTACAATGAGCAGTTCTTC.

This clonotype was recorded at least ten times. This rearrangement joins TRBV3-1 to TRBJ2-7; 8 nucleotides match TRBD1. Germline V CDR1 and CDR2: LGHDT, YNNKEL (reference sequence). The CDR3 has 14 amino acids. V trimming: 4 bases; J trimming: 2 bases; junction bases outside the gene matches: 4. The CDR3 loop is CASSRRDRPYEQYF. The CDR3, as DNA: TGTGCCAGCAGCCGCCGGGACAGGCCCTACGAGCAGTACTTC.

In its sample, this clonotype was seen many times. The rearrangement uses TRBV24-1 and TRBJ2-5, with TRBD1 as a possible D gene (6 bases). Per germline, CDR1 KGHDR and CDR2 SFDVKD. The CDR3 totals 15 residues. The V and J ends lost 4 bases and 3 bases respectively, with 14 bases between them. This chain's CDR3 is CATSDNGRGEETQYF. The CDR3 coding sequence is TGTGCCACCAGTGACAACGGCAGGGGCGAAGAGACCCAGTACTTC.

This clonotype ranks as medium-sized. The chain recombines TRBV28 with TRBJ2-1, with 13 nucleotides matching TRBD2. Germline V gives CDR1 MDHEN, CDR2 SYDVKM. Germline trimming cut 4 bases from V and 8 bases from J; bases unmatched to any gene: 5. This CDR3 is built from 15 residues. The CDR3 sequence: CASSSPTSGRHEQFF. In DNA, the CDR3 is TGTGCCAGCAGTTCCCCGACTAGCGGGAGGCATGAGCAGTTCTTC.

This clonotype appeared many times. The chain has TRBV7-3 and TRBJ2-5; D is unclear. This CDR3 is built from 15 residues. The germline V gene encodes CDR1 SGHTA and CDR2 FQGTGA. Trimming left V 2 bases short and J 0 bases short, with 10 bases between. CDR3 loop: CASSLPPWYQETQYF. The CDR3 bases are TGTGCCAGCAGCTTACCCCCTTGGTACCAAGAGACCCAGTACTTC.

This clonotype was counted a few times. Mismatch with germline at one junction end may stem from a read error. The chain is built from TRBV4-3 and TRBJ2-1; 7 nucleotides line up with TRBD2. The CDR3 is 16 residues long. Germline V CDR1 and CDR2: LGHNA, YSLEER. As DNA, the CDR3 is TGCGCCAGCAGCCAAGATGGGGGAGGGGTCTACAAGGAGCAGGTCTTC. Translation: CASSQDGGGVYKEQVF.

Sample share makes this clonotype medium-sized. The chain recombines TRBV7-9 with TRBJ2-7; TRBD2 matches 8 bases. The CDR3 contains 13 residues. With 5 bases clipped from V and 6 bases from J, the junction kept 6 bases outside the gene matches. The germline CDR1 and CDR2 sequences are SEHNR and FQNEAQ (reference sequence). CDR3 DNA: TGTGCCAGCAGCCCTGGGACTAGGGGCGAGCAGTACTTC. Amino acids: CASSPGTRGEQYF.

This clonotype was counted at least ten times. The V and J genes are TRBV7-9 and TRBJ2-3; 10 bases line up with TRBD2. The V gene's germline CDR1 is SEHNR and CDR2 FQNEAQ (reference sequence). J gave up 2 bases and V 5 bases, and 7 bases lay outside the gene matches. This CDR3 comprises 16 residues. As DNA, the CDR3 is TGTGCCAGCAGCCCCCATAGCGGGGGGCCCACAGATACGCAGTATTTT. Residues: CASSPHSGGPTDTQYF.

There are a few counts of this clonotype. A read error may be the cause here, since a much bigger clone is one base away. The gene calls are TRBV30 and TRBJ2-2, with 9 nucleotides matching TRBD1. Germline-derived CDR1 and CDR2 are GTSNPN and SVGIG (reference sequence). V lost 3 bases, J lost 6 bases, and 2 bases stayed unmatched. The CDR3 has 13 residues. Here the CDR3 DNA reads TGTGCCTGGAGGGGACAGGGCCCCGGGGAGCTGTTTTTT. Protein sequence: CAWRGQGPGELFF.

This clonotype was counted at least ten times. The chain recombines TRBV7-9 with TRBJ2-7; TRBD2 matches 8 bases. This CDR3 has 16 amino acids. Germline CDR1 is SEHNR and CDR2 is FQNEAQ (reference sequence). The ends lost 6 bases at V and 1 base at J; junction bases unmatched: 11. The CDR3 nucleotides are TGTGCCAGCAGTCGTGGCAGCGGGGGCTTTTCCTACGAGCAGTACTTC. Translation gives CASSRGSGGFSYEQYF.